This T cell receptor beta chain was observed in a study of vaccination and CD4 T cells after COVID-19. Study summary: Blood was drawn a median 72 days post second dose, range 14 to 241. Points from the study as a whole: Convalescent patients showed a median about 86% of reactive clones that were seen only post-vaccination.

Details on this clonotype: Its cognate antigen is unknown.

Described time point: late sampling 161 to 241 days after vaccination in three convalescent patients. Positive SARS-CoV-2 PCR tests in convalescent patients dated from March to December 2020, pre-Alpha, Beta and Delta. Looked up from germline, CDR1 is SEHNR and CDR2 is FQNEAQ (reference sequence). Trimming took 0 bases from V and 10 from J, leaving 10 bases between them. The CDR3 length is 13 residues. Each CDR3 protein gets one entry after TCRdb re-called the PCR reads with MiXCR. The data hold just over 35,000 distinct CDR3 sequences, with about 34% observed a single time. This sequence joins TRBV7-9 and TRBJ1-5, with D possibly TRBD1 on 5 matching bases. Sequencing was performed on CD4+ T cells from blood, taken about 7 months after SARS-CoV-2 vaccination. The receptor was isolated from a human donor who had recovered from COVID-19. CDR3 nucleotides: TGTGCCAGCAGCTTAGCCCCAGGGCTACCCCAGCATTTT. Translated, it gives CASSLAPGLPQHF.